The 9 T cell receptor beta chains given below trace back to one sample, sequenced in a study of a mutant IDH1 vaccine in newly diagnosed glioma. The time point denotes: week 23, last vaccination. Vaccination comprised doses that each held 300 ug of mutant IDH1 20-mer peptide, plus topical imiquimod. Some clones are missing from TCRdb's copy, which holds only in-frame ones; the method was immunoSEQ multiplex PCR. The sample records 40,000 or so clones, around 74% being singletons. The antigens these receptors bind are not known. The material was PBMCs, obtained from a glioma patient whose treatment included an IDH1 peptide vaccine. These receptors were obtained from a man in his fifties or sixties with glioma.

In its sample, this clone was seen a few times. The chain links TRBV30 to TRBJ1-1; tentative D call: TRBD1 (6 bases). Trimming shortened V by 0 bases and J by 7 bases, and 12 bases separated the two germline ends. Germline lookup yields CDR1 GTSNPN and CDR2 SVGIG (reference sequence). This CDR3 contains 13 residues. CDR3 in amino acids: CAWSVGQGSEAFF. The DNA of the CDR3 is TGTGCCTGGAGTGTGGGGCAGGGGAGTGAAGCTTTCTTT.

The chain uses TRBV4-2 and TRBJ2-2; 12 bases agree with TRBD2. CDR1 is LGHNA, CDR2 YNFKEQ, per germline. Trimming at V came to 2 bases and at J to 6 bases, leaving 1 base not matched to a gene. The CDR3 has 15 amino acids. The CDR3 nucleotides read TGTGCCAGCAGCCAACTAGCGGGGGGGCCCGGGGAGCTGTTTTTT. It encodes CASSQLAGGPGELFF.

The chain couples TRBV9 to TRBJ2-1; D is ambiguous. The CDR3 is 14 amino acids. CDR1 is SGDLS and CDR2 is YYNGEE in the germline V gene. V lost 4 bases, J lost 5 bases, and 13 bases lay in between. The CDR3 protein is CASSPPPRDNEQFF. In DNA, the CDR3 is TGTGCCAGCAGCCCCCCCCCTAGGGACAATGAGCAGTTCTTC.

The sample holds one count of this clone. V and J are TRBV19 and TRBJ2-3, with 7 bases that match TRBD1. The CDR3 sequence is 15 residues long. V shed 6 bases, J shed 5 bases, and the junction held 11 bases outside the gene matches. Germline loops: CDR1 LNHDA, CDR2 SQIVND (reference sequence). Here the CDR3 reads CASRLRDSIEDTQYF. DNA for the CDR3: TGTGCCAGTAGGCTCCGGGACAGCATTGAAGATACGCAGTATTTT. Drawing the rest from reference TRBV19 and TRBJ2-3, the complete variable domain is DGGITQSPKYLFRKEGQNVTLSCEQNLNHDAMYWYRQDPGQGLRLIYYSQIVNDFQKGDIAEGYSVSREKKESFPLTVTSAQKNPTAFYLCASRLRDSIEDTQYFGPGTRLTVL.

The rearrangement links TRBV29-1 to TRBJ1-4, with D hard to call. The CDR3 runs 12 residues. Germline-derived CDR1 and CDR2 are SQVTM and ANQGSEA. V lost 0 bases to trimming and J lost 16 bases, with 15 bases between them. The CDR3 DNA reads TGCAGCGTTGAAGATCGGGTCGGTATGCCGTTTTTT. This gives the protein CSVEDRVGMPFF.

On this clone itself: One end of the junction is discordant with germline, which a read error may explain. V is TRBV7-7 and J is TRBJ2-5, with D possibly matching TRBD2 (5 bases). In germline, CDR1 is SSHAT, CDR2 FNYEAQ (reference sequence). CDR3 length: 15 residues. The CDR3: CASSRSTNPGETQYF. The CDR3 DNA is TGTGCTAGCAGCCGCTCGACTAACCCGGGAGAGACCCAGTACTTC.

The chain is built from TRBV12-1 and TRBJ1-5; TRBD1 was called by the table and not checked on the DNA. TRBV12-1 is a documented pseudogene. The CDR3 runs 17 residues. The CDR3 DNA follows: TGTGCCAGCAGCCCCCGGGACAGGGGGGAGGAGTATCAGCCCCAGCATTTT. Encoded protein: CASSPRDRGEEYQPQHF.

V is TRBV27 and J is TRBJ1-3; D is possibly TRBD1 (6 bases). Germline V gives CDR1 MNHEY, CDR2 SMNVEV (reference sequence). The V and J ends lost 6 bases and 1 base respectively, with 7 bases between them. The CDR3 contains 13 residues. CDR3 residues: CASRGGSGNTIYF. In DNA form, the CDR3 reads TGTGCCAGCAGAGGGGGTTCTGGAAACACCATATATTTT.

This sequence joins TRBV6-6 and TRBJ2-1; D tentatively fits TRBD1 or TRBD2 (6 bases each). V was pared by 6 bases and J by 8 bases, with 11 bases between. This CDR3 is 12 amino acids long. The V gene's germline CDR1 is MNHNY and CDR2 SVGAGI (reference sequence). CDR3 loop: CASSPGGDEQFF. The CDR3 DNA sequence: TGTGCCAGCAGCCCCGGGGGCGATGAGCAGTTCTTC.